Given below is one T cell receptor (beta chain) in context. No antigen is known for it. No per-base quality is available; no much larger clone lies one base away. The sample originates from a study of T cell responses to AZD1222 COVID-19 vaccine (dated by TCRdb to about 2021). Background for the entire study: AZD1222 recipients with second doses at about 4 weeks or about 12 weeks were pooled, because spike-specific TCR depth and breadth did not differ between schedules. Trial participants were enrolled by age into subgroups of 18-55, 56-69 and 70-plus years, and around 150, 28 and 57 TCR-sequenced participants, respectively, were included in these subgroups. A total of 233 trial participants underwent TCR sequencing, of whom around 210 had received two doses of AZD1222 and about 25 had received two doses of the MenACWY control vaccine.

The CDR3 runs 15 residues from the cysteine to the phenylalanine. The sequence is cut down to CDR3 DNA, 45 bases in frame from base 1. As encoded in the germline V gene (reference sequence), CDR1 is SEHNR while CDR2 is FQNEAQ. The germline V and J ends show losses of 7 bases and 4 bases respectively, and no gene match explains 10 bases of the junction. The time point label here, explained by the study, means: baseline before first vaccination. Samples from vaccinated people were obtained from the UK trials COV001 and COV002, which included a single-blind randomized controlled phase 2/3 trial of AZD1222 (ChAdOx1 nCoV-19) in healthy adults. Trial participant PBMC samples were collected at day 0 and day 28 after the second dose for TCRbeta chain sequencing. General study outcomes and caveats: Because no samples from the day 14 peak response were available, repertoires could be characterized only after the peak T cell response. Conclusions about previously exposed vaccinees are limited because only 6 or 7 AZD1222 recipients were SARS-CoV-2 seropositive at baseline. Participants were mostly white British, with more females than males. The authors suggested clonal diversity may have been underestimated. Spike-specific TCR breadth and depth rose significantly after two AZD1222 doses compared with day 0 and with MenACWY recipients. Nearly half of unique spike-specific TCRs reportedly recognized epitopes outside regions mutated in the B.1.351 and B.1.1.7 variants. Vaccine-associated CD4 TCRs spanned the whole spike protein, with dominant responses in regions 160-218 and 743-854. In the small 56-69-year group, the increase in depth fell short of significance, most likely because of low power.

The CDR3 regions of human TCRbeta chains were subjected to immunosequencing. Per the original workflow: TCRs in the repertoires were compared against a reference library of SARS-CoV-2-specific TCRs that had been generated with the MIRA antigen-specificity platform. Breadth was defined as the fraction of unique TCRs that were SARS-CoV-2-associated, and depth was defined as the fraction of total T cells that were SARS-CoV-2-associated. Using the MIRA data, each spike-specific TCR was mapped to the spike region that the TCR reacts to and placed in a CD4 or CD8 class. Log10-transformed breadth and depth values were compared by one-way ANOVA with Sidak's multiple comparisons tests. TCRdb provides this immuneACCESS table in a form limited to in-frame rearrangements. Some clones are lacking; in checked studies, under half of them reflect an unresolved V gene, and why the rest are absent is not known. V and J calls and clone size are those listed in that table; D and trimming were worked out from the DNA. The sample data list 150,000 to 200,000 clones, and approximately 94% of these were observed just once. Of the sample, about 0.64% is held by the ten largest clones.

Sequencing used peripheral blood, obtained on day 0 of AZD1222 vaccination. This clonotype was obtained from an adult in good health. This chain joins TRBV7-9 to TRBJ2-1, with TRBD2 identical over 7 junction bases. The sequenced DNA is TGTGCCAGCATGGAGAGCCTAGCGGAGTACAATGAGCAGTTCTTC. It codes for CASMESLAEYNEQFF.